The 24 T cell receptor beta chains in this list originate from one sample, sequenced in a study of CD8+CD57+ T cells in acquired aplastic anemia. According to the study, genomic DNA was the template for TCR beta VDJ and CDR3 profiling. TCRdb called the reads again in MiXCR, with one record for every CDR3 protein. The sample carries about 270,000 distinct CDR3 sequences, 45% to 70% recorded once. The material sequenced was sorted CD4+, CD8+, or CD8+CD57+ T cells (not recorded which) from PBMCs. The receptors stem from a human donor with severe aplastic anemia or a healthy control (not recorded which).

The chain combines TRBV12-3 or TRBV12-4 with TRBJ1-4; 7 bases match TRBD1. This CDR3 region has 16 residues. V was clipped by 6 bases and J by 0 bases; unmatched bases: 7. The CDR3 here is CASRYGTAATNEKLFF. The CDR3, as DNA: TGTGCCAGCAGATATGGGACAGCCGCAACTAATGAAAAACTGTTTTTT.

The chain links TRBV2 to TRBJ2-5, with D unclear. V was trimmed by 7 bases and J by 4 bases, leaving 7 bases between them. The CDR3 runs to 11 residues. Germline V CDR1 and CDR2: SNHLY, FYNNEI. CDR3 amino acids: CASKNLETQYF. The CDR3, as DNA: TGTGCCAGCAAGAATTTAGAGACCCAGTACTTC.

The sample holds a few counts of this clonotype. This rearrangement joins TRBV7-2 to TRBJ2-7; D ambiguous. This CDR3 region has 16 residues. Germline V lookup: CDR1 SGHTA, CDR2 FQGNSA. Between the trimmed V and J ends, which lost 0 bases and 5 bases, there was a span of 17 bases. Here the CDR3 reads CASSLAVGSIYNEQYF. In DNA, the CDR3 is TGTGCCAGCAGCTTAGCGGTAGGCTCAATCTACAACGAGCAGTACTTC.

V is TRBV5-1 and J is TRBJ2-3; 8 nucleotides match TRBD2. This CDR3 is built from 15 residues. CDR1 SGHRS and CDR2 YFSETQ come from the germline V gene. With 2 bases clipped from V and 5 bases from J, the junction kept 7 bases outside the gene matches. Here the CDR3 reads CASSLSGTRVDTQYF. CDR3 DNA sequence: TGCGCCAGCAGCTTATCCGGGACTAGAGTAGATACGCAGTATTTT.

This clonotype was seen a handful of times. The rearrangement joins TRBV7-9 to TRBJ1-4; D ambiguous. The better agreement between TRBJ2-2 and the DNA end casts doubt on the J call. CDR3 length equals 11 residues. Germline V gives CDR1 SEHNR, CDR2 FQNEAQ (reference sequence). CDR3 nucleotides: TGTGCCAGCAGCTTATCGTCGGAGCTGTTTTTT. This encodes CASSLSSELFF.

The chain joins TRBV5-1 to TRBJ2-3, with D possibly being TRBD1 (6 bases). V was shortened by 0 bases and J by 8 bases, with 13 bases between the two germline ends. In germline, CDR1 is SGHRS, CDR2 YFSETQ. This CDR3 is 14 amino acids long. CDR3 loop: CASSLETGLGTQYF. For the CDR3, the DNA is TGCGCCAGCAGCTTGGAAACAGGGCTGGGTACGCAGTATTTT.

Many counts were recorded for this clonotype. The V call is TRBV6-1, the J call TRBJ2-7; TRBD1 is a possible D gene (6 bases). The CDR3 length is 12 residues. Trimming cost V 4 bases and J 5 bases, with 9 bases left between them. Germline lookup yields CDR1 MNHNS and CDR2 SASEGT. CDR3 bases: TGTGCCAGCAGTGCGTACAGGGACGAGCAGTACTTC. It yields the protein CASSAYRDEQYF.

As to this clonotype: No conserved phenylalanine or tryptophan is present at the end of the CDR3, so a read error is the likely explanation. The chain employs TRBV7-3 and TRBJ1-1, with D uncertain. The CDR3 consists of 15 residues. Germline V gene lookup returns CDR1 SGHTA and CDR2 FQGTGA. V was shortened by 6 bases and J by 5 bases, with 19 bases between the two germline ends. As DNA, the CDR3 is TGTGCCAGCAGTTTATCGGTACGAGGAAGGACTGAAGCTTTCTAT. Translation gives CASSLSVRGRTEAFY.

The rearrangement links TRBV7-8 to TRBJ1-5; a possible D gene is TRBD1 (5 bases). This CDR3 region has 17 residues. CDR1 is SGHVS and CDR2 is FQNEAQ in the germline V gene. V was trimmed by 4 bases and J by 2 bases, leaving 18 bases between them. The CDR3 sequence is CASSSTTSTGGNQPQHF. In DNA form, the CDR3 reads TGTGCCAGCAGCTCAACCACCTCCACGGGGGGCAATCAGCCCCAGCATTTT.

The chain joins TRBV20-1 to TRBJ1-5; 8 bases fit TRBD1. The V gene end was trimmed by 6 bases and the J gene end by 4 bases; junction bases not matched to a gene: 5. The CDR3 length is 13 residues. The germline gives CDR1 DFQATT, CDR2 SNEGSKA (reference sequence). The CDR3 reads CSALTGANQPQHF. CDR3 DNA: TGCAGTGCGTTGACAGGGGCAAATCAGCCCCAGCATTTT.

This clonotype was detected ten times or more. The chain couples TRBV7-8 to TRBJ2-7; no firm D call. V lost 5 bases to trimming and J lost 6 bases, with 23 bases between them. The CDR3 extends over 16 amino acids. Germline assignment: CDR1 SGHVS and CDR2 FQNEAQ. CDR3 DNA: TGTGCCAGCAGCCTCCCCGACCTGACGAGAATGGGCGAGCAGTACTTC. Translated, it gives CASSLPDLTRMGEQYF. Filled out from reference TRBV7-8 and TRBJ2-7, the complete variable domain reads GAGVSQSPRYKVAKRGQDVALRCDPISGHVSLFWYQQALGQGPEFLTYFQNEAQLDKSGLPSDRFFAERPEGSVSTLKIQRTQQEDSAVYLCASSLPDLTRMGEQYFGPGTRLTVT.

This clonotype was detected only a few times. The chain is built from TRBV7-9 and TRBJ2-5, with 7 bases that match TRBD2. The ends lost 5 bases at V and 0 bases at J; junction bases unmatched: 6. The CDR3 is made up of 15 amino acids. Germline lookup yields CDR1 SEHNR and CDR2 FQNEAQ (reference sequence). The CDR3 region is CASSPSGANQETQYF. In DNA, the CDR3 is TGTGCCAGCAGCCCGAGCGGGGCTAACCAAGAGACCCAGTACTTC.

This clonotype was counted once. The gene calls are TRBV20-1 and TRBJ2-1; TRBD1 aligns across 11 bases. Germline CDR1 is DFQATT and CDR2 is SNEGSKA (reference sequence). This CDR3 contains 15 residues. The junction had 6 bases not matched to a gene; V was cut back by 3 bases and J by 5 bases. CDR3 in amino acids: CSASLRTGGNNEQFF. For the CDR3, the DNA is TGCAGTGCTAGCCTCCGGACAGGGGGCAACAATGAGCAGTTCTTC.

This clonotype turned up a few times. The chain links TRBV2 to TRBJ2-2, with 8 bases matching TRBD2. The V gene end was trimmed by 6 bases and the J gene end by 2 bases; junction bases not matched to a gene: 5. This CDR3 is 15 amino acids long. In germline, CDR1 is SNHLY, CDR2 FYNNEI. The CDR3 bases are TGTGCCAGCAGGAGCGGGAGTGGTAACACCGGGGAGCTGTTTTTT. It codes for CASRSGSGNTGELFF.

Ten or more counts support this clonotype. This sequence joins TRBV6-1 and TRBJ1-1; D is uncertain. The ends were cut back, 1 base at V and 6 bases at J, with 12 bases in the middle. Germline-derived CDR1 and CDR2 are MNHNS and SASEGT. CDR3 length: 14 residues. The chain's CDR3 is CASSEGGGRPEAFF. Written as DNA, the CDR3 is TGTGCCAGCAGTGAAGGTGGCGGAAGGCCTGAAGCTTTCTTT.

The chain is built from TRBV25-1 and TRBJ1-1; D is unclear. Trimming pared 4 bases from V and 0 bases from J, leaving 18 bases between. Germline loops: CDR1 MGHDK, CDR2 SYGVNS. This CDR3 is 17 amino acids long. CDR3 nucleotide sequence: TGTGCCAGCAGTGCTAGAGAACTCGGGCAGGTGAACACTGAAGCTTTCTTT. Protein: CASSARELGQVNTEAFF. Supplemented by reference TRBV25-1 and TRBJ1-1, the full variable domain reads EADIYQTPRYLVIGTGKKITLECSQTMGHDKMYWYQQDPGMELHLIHYSYGVNSTEKGDLSSESTVSRIRTEHFPLTLESARPSHTSQYLCASSARELGQVNTEAFFGQGTRLTVV.

This clonotype was counted ten times or more. This chain uses TRBV4-2 with TRBJ1-2, with TRBD1 matching 7 bases. CDR1 and CDR2 from the germline V gene are LGHNA and YNFKEQ. V lost 4 bases and J lost 4; bases outside the gene matches: 6. The CDR3 consists of 14 residues. CDR3 sequence reads: CASSRTGLSYGYTF. CDR3 sequence (DNA): TGTGCCAGCAGCCGGACAGGACTATCCTATGGCTACACCTTC.

The chain joins TRBV7-9 to TRBJ2-7; TRBD1 might be the D (6 bases). The ends were cut back, 5 bases at V and 0 bases at J, with 14 bases in the middle. There are 15 residues in the CDR3. Per the germline V gene, CDR1 is SEHNR and CDR2 is FQNEAQ (reference sequence). The chain's CDR3 is CASSVYRDTSYEQYF. Written as DNA, the CDR3 is TGTGCCAGCAGCGTATACCGGGACACCTCCTACGAGCAGTACTTC.

This chain joins TRBV20-1 and TRBJ2-3; TRBD2 matches 10 bases. Per the germline V gene, CDR1 is DFQATT and CDR2 is SNEGSKA (reference sequence). Germline trimming cut 5 bases from V and 2 bases from J; bases unmatched to any gene: 4. CDR3 length: 14 amino acids. The CDR3 here is CSADGLADTDTQYF. In DNA, the CDR3 is TGCAGTGCTGACGGACTAGCGGACACAGATACGCAGTATTTT.

This clonotype was counted at least ten times. The chain combines TRBV19 with TRBJ2-3, with 11 bases lining up with TRBD1. Germline V lookup: CDR1 LNHDA, CDR2 SQIVND (reference sequence). The CDR3 consists of 16 residues. V was clipped by 7 bases and J by 2 bases; unmatched bases: 8. The CDR3 here is CASTLGQGAYTDTQYF. The DNA for the CDR3 is TGTGCCAGTACCCTCGGACAGGGGGCTTACACAGATACGCAGTATTTT.

The J gene is TRBJ2-2, the V gene TRBV25-1; D is ambiguous. Per germline, CDR1 MGHDK and CDR2 SYGVNS. The CDR3 runs to 15 residues. The germline V and J ends were trimmed by 5 bases and 7 bases, with 17 bases remaining between them. CDR3 protein: CASSRAGGLGGELFF. The CDR3 coding sequence is TGTGCCAGCAGTAGGGCCGGTGGGTTAGGCGGGGAGCTGTTTTTT.

This clonotype came up a few times. The chain couples TRBV29-1 to TRBJ2-7; 9 bases fit TRBD2. J was trimmed by 0 bases and V by 6 bases; bases with no gene match: 9. This CDR3 comprises 15 residues. CDR1 is SQVTM, CDR2 ANQGSEA, per germline. The CDR3, as DNA: TGCAGCGTCGCGCTGCGACTAGCGGACTCCTACGAGCAGTACTTC. Its protein is CSVALRLADSYEQYF.

The sample holds many counts of this clonotype. The chain links TRBV6-6 to TRBJ1-1; TRBD1 aligns across 7 bases. J gave up 4 bases and V 7 bases, and 9 bases lay outside the gene matches. The CDR3 is 14 amino acids. The germline V gene has CDR1 MNHNY and CDR2 SVGAGI (reference sequence). This CDR3 is CASTRQGLGTEAFF. The CDR3 DNA follows: TGTGCCAGCACCCGACAGGGCTTGGGCACTGAAGCTTTCTTT.

The chain is built from TRBV5-1 and TRBJ2-7, with D tentatively TRBD1 (6 bases). The CDR3 extends over 13 amino acids. Trimming stripped 0 bases from V and 9 bases from J, with 13 bases between. The V gene's germline CDR1 is SGHRS and CDR2 YFSETQ. The DNA for the CDR3 is TGCGCCAGCAGCTTGGAAGGGACCAGGGGGCAGTACTTC. This sequence encodes CASSLEGTRGQYF.